One sample yielded the 20 T cell receptor beta chains listed below, sequenced in a study of control samples from healthy donors and cancer patients. Data came from immunoSEQ multiplex PCR; TCRdb stores just in-frame clones and leaves some out. This sample has around 130,000 clones, with 85% to 95% found just once. The specimen was PBMCs. The receptors were sampled from a man aged 45-65 years with head and neck cancer.

The chain uses TRBV7-8 and TRBJ1-5, with D tentatively TRBD1 (6 bases). This CDR3 contains 13 residues. CDR1 and CDR2 from the germline V gene are SGHVS and FQNEAQ. V lost 3 bases and J lost 6, with 9 bases in between. The CDR3 reads CASSFPQGQPQHF. The CDR3 nucleotides read TGTGCCAGCAGCTTTCCACAGGGTCAGCCCCAGCATTTT.

The rearrangement links TRBV5-1 to TRBJ2-1, with D perhaps TRBD2 (5 bases). This CDR3 has 14 residues. V was shortened by 0 bases and J by 7 bases, with 11 bases between the two germline ends. Germline V gene lookup returns CDR1 SGHRS and CDR2 YFSETQ. CDR3 residues: CASSLELVTNEQFF. The DNA for the CDR3 is TGCGCCAGCAGCTTGGAACTAGTTACGAATGAGCAGTTCTTC.

The chain is built from TRBV10-3 and TRBJ2-1, with 11 bases aligning to TRBD2. There are 14 residues in the CDR3. The germline V gene has CDR1 ENHRY and CDR2 SYGVKD. V was clipped by 2 bases and J by 8 bases; unmatched bases: 2. The CDR3 protein is CAISETSGGYEQFF. CDR3 nucleotide sequence: TGTGCCATCAGTGAGACTAGCGGGGGCTATGAGCAGTTCTTC.

The gene calls are TRBV28 and TRBJ2-3; D may be TRBD2 (6 bases). CDR1 is MDHEN, CDR2 SYDVKM, per germline. This CDR3 is 14 amino acids long. The germline V and J ends were trimmed by 11 bases and 6 bases, with 21 bases remaining between them. DNA for the CDR3: TGTGCCCATAGGAGGGGAGGAGGGTTGGATACGCAGTATTTT. This translates into CAHRRGGGLDTQYF. Full variable domain (outside the CDR3, taken from reference TRBV28 and TRBJ2-3): DVKVTQSSRYLVKRTGEKVFLECVQDMDHENMFWYRQDPGLGLRLIYFSYDVKMKEKGDIPEGYSVSREKKERFSLILESASTNQTSMYLCAHRRGGGLDTQYFGPGTRLTVL.

The V gene is TRBV7-2, the J gene TRBJ2-2; no firm D call. The length of the CDR3 is 14 residues. Germline CDR1 and CDR2: SGHTA and FQGNSA. The V gene lost 6 bases and the J gene lost 1 base, with 9 bases spanning the gap. The CDR3 loop is CASRPRMNTGELFF. DNA for the CDR3: TGTGCCAGCAGGCCTCGGATGAACACCGGGGAGCTGTTTTTT.

This clone was counted once. This sequence joins TRBV19 and TRBJ1-2; the match to TRBD1 covers 9 bases. The germline V gene has CDR1 LNHDA and CDR2 SQIVND (reference sequence). The CDR3 totals 16 residues. The trim removed 5 bases at V and 1 base at J, leaving 8 bases unmatched. The CDR3 nucleotides read TGTGCCAGTAGTCCCGGGGACAGGGCATTTAACTATGGCTACACCTTC. Protein product: CASSPGDRAFNYGYTF.

This clone has just a few counts. The V gene is TRBV7-9, the J gene TRBJ2-1; D may be TRBD1 or TRBD2 (5 bases each). CDR3 length equals 14 residues. Trimming removed 4 bases from V and 3 bases from J, with 10 bases in between. Germline V lookup: CDR1 SEHNR, CDR2 FQNEAQ (reference sequence). The CDR3 loop reads CASSSGTYYNEQFF. CDR3 sequence (DNA): TGTGCCAGCAGCTCGGGGACCTACTACAATGAGCAGTTCTTC. The variable domain in full, completed from reference TRBV7-9 and TRBJ2-1, reads DTGVSQNPRHKITKRGQNVTFRCDPISEHNRLYWYRQTLGQGPEFLTYFQNEAQLEKSRLLSDRFSAERPKGSFSTLEIQRTEQGDSAMYLCASSSGTYYNEQFFGPGTRLTVL.

V usage is TRBV19 and J usage is TRBJ2-7; TRBD2 might be the D (7 bases). CDR3 length equals 16 residues. Germline lookup yields CDR1 LNHDA and CDR2 SQIVND (reference sequence). The V and J ends lost 5 bases and 1 base respectively, with 18 bases between them. The CDR3 loop reads CASSRKGGYSSYEQYF. In nucleotides, the CDR3 is TGTGCCAGTAGTCGAAAGGGGGGGTATTCGTCCTACGAGCAGTACTTC.

This sequence joins TRBV11-2 and TRBJ2-4; possible D gene TRBD2, 5 bases. The CDR3 sequence is 13 residues long. The ends were cut back, 5 bases at V and 11 bases at J, with 16 bases in the middle. Germline CDR1 is SGHAT and CDR2 is FQNNGV. DNA of the CDR3: TGTGCCAGCAGCCCCAGTCCTTCGAGGGTTCAGTACTTC. Encoded protein: CASSPSPSRVQYF.

The rearrangement uses TRBV7-2 and TRBJ2-7, with 10 bases lining up with TRBD1. J gave up 5 bases and V 5 bases, and 6 bases lay outside the gene matches. This CDR3 region has 14 residues. Germline loops: CDR1 SGHTA, CDR2 FQGNSA. The DNA for the CDR3 is TGTGCCAGCAGCGTGACAGGGGGCAGAAACGAGCAGTACTTC. As protein: CASSVTGGRNEQYF.

The sample holds one count of this clone. This chain links TRBV3-1 (or the pseudogene TRBV3-2) with TRBJ1-2; D unclear. Trimming pared 2 bases from V and 8 bases from J, leaving 12 bases between. In germline, CDR1 is LGHDT, CDR2 YNNKEL (reference sequence). This CDR3 spans 13 amino acids. The CDR3 reads CASSQSSLWGYTF. CDR3 in DNA: TGTGCCAGCAGCCAAAGCTCGCTTTGGGGCTACACCTTC.

The chain links TRBV28 to TRBJ2-1; the D gene is possibly TRBD1 (5 bases). With 6 bases removed from V and 1 base from J, the gap between germline ends came to 13 bases. The CDR3 covers 15 residues. Germline lookup yields CDR1 MDHEN and CDR2 SYDVKM. The CDR3 DNA sequence: TGTGCCAGCAGGCCAACAGGTCGTTCCTACAATGAGCAGTTCTTC. Its translation: CASRPTGRSYNEQFF.

In its sample, this clone was seen once. This chain links TRBV5-4 with TRBJ1-6, with D uncertain. V shed 4 bases and J shed 1 base, with 9 bases lying between them. Germline V lookup: CDR1 SGHNT, CDR2 YYREEE (reference sequence). This CDR3 is built from 15 residues. CDR3 sequence: CASSLFESYNSPLHF. The CDR3 nucleotides read TGTGCCAGCAGCCTCTTTGAATCCTATAATTCACCCCTCCACTTT.

The rearrangement joins TRBV7-2 to TRBJ2-1; D unresolved. CDR1 SGHTA and CDR2 FQGNSA come from the germline V gene. V was clipped by 2 bases and J by 4 bases, with 18 bases between them. The CDR3 covers 17 residues. CDR3 region: CASSLKQSYNGYNEQFF. The DNA of the CDR3 is TGTGCCAGCAGCTTAAAACAGTCCTACAATGGTTACAATGAGCAGTTCTTC. The entire variable domain, with the rest obtained from reference TRBV7-2 and TRBJ2-1, is as follows: GAGVSQSPSNKVTEKGKDVELRCDPISGHTALYWYRQSLGQGLEFLIYFQGNSAPDKSGLPSDRFSAERTGGSVSTLTIQRTQQEDSAVYLCASSLKQSYNGYNEQFFGPGTRLTVL.

The V gene is TRBV3-1 (or the pseudogene TRBV3-2), the J gene TRBJ2-7; a weak D match, TRBD2 (5 bases). V was trimmed by 4 bases and J by 0 bases, leaving 7 bases between them. The CDR3 spans 13 residues. Germline V CDR1 and CDR2: LGHDT, YNNKEL (reference sequence). The CDR3 DNA follows: TGTGCCAGCAGCCCGGGAATCTCCTACGAGCAGTACTTC. This sequence encodes CASSPGISYEQYF.

The chain employs TRBV5-8 and TRBJ1-6; unclear D gene. The germline CDR1 and CDR2 sequences are SGHTS and YDEGEE. This CDR3 is built from 16 residues. The V end lost 0 bases, the J end lost 6 bases, and 13 bases lay between the germline ends. This CDR3 reads CASSLGDNLLNSPLHF. CDR3 nucleotides: TGTGCCAGCAGCTTGGGTGACAATCTTCTTAATTCACCCCTCCACTTT.

V usage is TRBV7-2 and J usage is TRBJ2-3; TRBD2 is a possible D gene (6 bases). This CDR3 region has 13 residues. Germline CDR1 reads SGHTA; CDR2 reads FQGNSA. V was cut by 8 bases and J by 2 bases, with 11 bases left in between. CDR3 coding DNA: TGTGCCAGCGTCCGGGGGAACACAGATACGCAGTATTTT. Translation gives CASVRGNTDTQYF. The complete variable domain, with remaining parts taken from reference TRBV7-2 and TRBJ2-3, reads GAGVSQSPSNKVTEKGKDVELRCDPISGHTALYWYRQSLGQGLEFLIYFQGNSAPDKSGLPSDRFSAERTGGSVSTLTIQRTQQEDSAVYLCASVRGNTDTQYFGPGTRLTVL.

The chain is built from TRBV11-2 and TRBJ2-7; TRBD1 matches at 7 bases. The ends lost 5 bases at V and 1 base at J; junction bases unmatched: 14. Germline CDR1 SGHAT, CDR2 FQNNGV. This CDR3 has 17 amino acids. CDR3 nucleotides: TGTGCCAGCAGCGCCCGACAGGGCCTCCCTTTGTCCTACGAGCAGTACTTC. The encoded protein is CASSARQGLPLSYEQYF.

There are a few counts of this clone. V usage is TRBV6-5 and J usage is TRBJ1-2; D unresolved. V lost 0 bases and J 4 bases, leaving 9 bases between the germline ends. Germline V gene data show CDR1 as MNHEY and CDR2 as SVGAGI. The length of the CDR3 is 14 residues. The CDR3 spells CASSYSMGFYGYTF. The CDR3 DNA reads as TGTGCCAGCAGTTACTCTATGGGATTCTATGGCTACACCTTC.

This sequence joins TRBV7-2 and TRBJ1-2, with unresolved D. Germline loops: CDR1 SGHTA, CDR2 FQGNSA. Trimming left V 4 bases short and J 4 bases short, with 16 bases between. CDR3 size: 15 residues. CDR3 DNA sequence: TGTGCCAGCAGCTCCCGATCCAGGCAGTTCTATGGCTACACCTTC. Translated, it gives CASSSRSRQFYGYTF.